The 17 T cell receptor beta chains listed next were all sequenced from one sample in a study of regulatory T cells in long-lasting Graves disease. Time point specified: newly diagnosed GD, antithyroid drugs for less than 3 months. The TCR library was made from RNA that had been extracted from PBMCs in TRIzol. Arm-PCR of CDR3 regions and iRepertoire HTBI primers were used to build TCR beta libraries. MiXCR was run by TCRdb on the multiplex PCR reads, yielding one entry per CDR3 protein. The sample lists over 350,000 distinct CDR3 sequences; 14% to 15% were seen once. The sample was also linked to a second study, of T cells in Graves' hyperthyroidism and ophthalmopathy.

The specimen comprised peripheral blood mononuclear cells (PBMCs), sampled at new diagnosis, from a patient treated with antithyroid drugs. These receptor sequences come from a woman in her thirties or forties with Graves disease.

This clonotype was observed at least ten times. The V call is TRBV7-2, the J call TRBJ1-4; 7 bases are shared with TRBD1. Germline lookup yields CDR1 SGHTA and CDR2 FQGNSA. CDR3 size: 14 residues. The ends lost 6 bases at V and 5 bases at J; junction bases unmatched: 6. The CDR3 here is CASSRDSLNEKLFF. The CDR3 nucleotides are TGTGCCAGCAGTAGGGACAGCCTCAATGAAAAACTGTTTTTT.

This clonotype was picked up a small number of times. The chain carries TRBV6-1 and TRBJ1-5; D is undetermined. The CDR3 spans 15 residues. Trimming took off 3 bases at V and 6 bases at J, with 15 bases between the two ends. From germline, CDR1 is MNHNS and CDR2 SASEGT. CDR3 loop: CASSELEEGGQPQHF. The CDR3 DNA reads TGTGCCAGCAGTGAGCTCGAGGAAGGAGGTCAGCCCCAGCATTTT.

The sample holds many counts of this clonotype. CDR3 nucleotides: TGTGCCAGTACGGACAGGGGGAGCTCTGGGGCCAACGTCCTGACTTTC. It specifies CASTDRGSSGANVLTF. This chain uses TRBV19 with TRBJ2-6, with 10 bases identical to TRBD1. The V and J ends lost 7 bases and 0 bases, in that order; junction bases with no gene match: 3. There are 16 residues in the CDR3. Germline V gives CDR1 LNHDA, CDR2 SQIVND (reference sequence).

A remark on this clonotype: The conserved closing phenylalanine or tryptophan is absent in this CDR3, likely reflecting a read error. The chain recombines TRBV6-9 with TRBJ2-7, with 9 bases lining up with TRBD1. V lost 3 bases and J lost 3; bases outside the gene matches: 6. The CDR3 is 15 amino acids. Germline V gene lookup returns CDR1 MNHGY and CDR2 SVAAGI. The DNA of the CDR3 is TGTGCCAGCAGTTACGGCGGGACAGGGTTCTACGAGCAGTACCTC. Translation: CASSYGGTGFYEQYL.

This clonotype showed up many times. The V and J genes are TRBV29-1 and TRBJ1-2, with D possibly matching TRBD1 (5 bases). V was cut by 0 bases and J by 4 bases, with 15 bases left in between. This CDR3 has 15 amino acids. Germline V CDR1 and CDR2: SQVTM, ANQGSEA. The CDR3 loop is CSVEEEGDRSYGYTF. The CDR3 DNA is TGCAGCGTTGAAGAGGAGGGAGACAGAAGCTATGGCTACACCTTC.

For this clonotype: This CDR3 fails to terminate in the conserved phenylalanine or tryptophan, so it likely reflects a read error. The V gene is TRBV18, the J gene TRBJ2-1; a weak D match, TRBD1 (6 bases). Trimming took 3 bases from V and 7 from J, leaving 7 bases between them. Germline CDR1 reads KGHSH; CDR2 reads LQKENI. The CDR3 length is 12 residues. The CDR3 reads CASSPDRNEQFL. The CDR3 nucleotides are TGTGCCAGCTCACCGGACAGAAATGAGCAGTTCCTC.

This clonotype was seen ten or more times. The chain recombines TRBV2 with TRBJ2-2; 9 bases agree with TRBD2. Germline loops: CDR1 SNHLY, CDR2 FYNNEI. The CDR3 consists of 16 residues. With 8 bases clipped from V and 0 bases from J, the junction kept 7 bases outside the gene matches. In DNA form, the CDR3 reads TGTGCCAGCCCCGGGGCTAGCGGGACGAACACCGGGGAGCTGTTTTTT. Encoded protein: CASPGASGTNTGELFF.

V usage is TRBV11-3 and J usage is TRBJ2-2; TRBD1 might be the D (6 bases). The germline V gene encodes CDR1 SGHNT and CDR2 YENEEA. The germline V and J ends were trimmed by 5 bases and 7 bases, with 20 bases remaining between them. This CDR3 has 16 amino acids. The CDR3 region has the DNA TGTGCCAGCAGCGAATGGCGCGGACAGACAAGCGGGGAGCTGTTTTTT. It yields the protein CASSEWRGQTSGELFF.

This clonotype has only a few counts. The V and J genes are TRBV6-1 and TRBJ1-5, with 10 bases aligning to TRBD1. CDR1 is MNHNS, CDR2 SASEGT, per germline. The length of the CDR3 is 15 residues. V lost 8 bases and J lost 3; bases outside the gene matches: 7. The CDR3 nucleotides are TGTGCCAGCGGGTGGACAGGGGGAGACAATCAGCCCCAGCATTTT. Amino acid sequence: CASGWTGGDNQPQHF.

This clonotype was found many times. The chain joins TRBV20-1 to TRBJ2-1; weak D call: TRBD2 (6 bases). The CDR3 runs to 16 residues. From germline, CDR1 is DFQATT and CDR2 SNEGSKA (reference sequence). Trimming cost V 6 bases and J 5 bases, with 23 bases left between them. CDR3 region: CSAKSPGVLLDNEQFF. In nucleotides, the CDR3 is TGCAGTGCCAAAAGTCCGGGAGTTCTCTTGGACAATGAGCAGTTCTTC.

This clonotype came up many times. V is TRBV6-1 and J is TRBJ2-5, with D unclear. Germline assignment: CDR1 MNHNS and CDR2 SASEGT. The CDR3 has 15 amino acids. Trimming stripped 6 bases from V and 4 bases from J, with 18 bases between. Here the CDR3 reads CASSLLGQALETQYF. The DNA of the CDR3 is TGTGCCAGCAGCCTCCTGGGTCAGGCCTTAGAGACCCAGTACTTC.

The J gene is TRBJ1-5, the V gene TRBV19; D not certain. Trimming pared 5 bases from V and 0 bases from J, leaving 11 bases between. CDR3 size: 15 residues. Germline values: CDR1 LNHDA, CDR2 SQIVND (reference sequence). The CDR3 sequence: CASSFQASSNQPQHF. In nucleotides, the CDR3 is TGTGCCAGTAGTTTCCAGGCATCTAGCAATCAGCCCCAGCATTTT.

This clonotype was seen ten or more times. This chain links TRBV27 with TRBJ2-5; 14 bases align to TRBD2. Germline V gene sequence: CDR1 MNHEY, CDR2 SMNVEV (reference sequence). The V gene end was trimmed by 2 bases and the J gene end by 4 bases; junction bases not matched to a gene: 6. The CDR3 is 17 residues long. The chain's CDR3 is CASSLVAGLAGGETQYF. CDR3 DNA: TGTGCCAGCAGTTTAGTAGCCGGACTAGCGGGAGGAGAGACCCAGTACTTC.

Many counts were recorded for this clonotype. This chain uses TRBV20-1 with TRBJ1-4; no clear D. CDR3 length: 14 amino acids. Per germline, CDR1 DFQATT and CDR2 SNEGSKA (reference sequence). Trimming took 2 bases from V and 6 from J, leaving 13 bases between them. The CDR3 DNA reads as TGCAGTGCTAGACAGGACCCTGGGGATGAAAAACTGTTTTTT. Protein sequence: CSARQDPGDEKLFF.

This clonotype was picked up many times. The J gene is TRBJ1-2, the V gene TRBV12-3 or TRBV12-4, with unresolved D. Deletions cut 3 bases from V and 7 bases from J, with 9 bases between. The CDR3 consists of 12 residues. CDR3 bases: TGTGCCAGCAGTTTCAGGCCCCTTGGCTACACCTTC. Translating it yields CASSFRPLGYTF.

About this clonotype itself: A much larger clonotype is one base distant, so this may be a read error. The CDR3 nucleotides read TGTGCCAGCAGCAGTAGACAGGTACCCTACGAGCAGTACTTC. This sequence encodes CASSSRQVPYEQYF. This chain links TRBV7-2 with TRBJ2-7, with D perhaps matching TRBD1 (6 bases). CDR1 and CDR2 (germline): SGHTA, FQGNSA. V was pared by 5 bases and J by 2 bases, with 13 bases between. CDR3 length: 14 residues.

This clonotype was observed a handful of times. The genes are TRBV7-9 and TRBJ2-5; 13 nucleotides line up with TRBD2. Trimming took 6 bases from V and 1 from J; bases not matched to a gene: 5. Germline V gene data show CDR1 as SEHNR and CDR2 as FQNEAQ (reference sequence). This CDR3 is 16 amino acids long. This CDR3 reads CASRAGLAGAQETQYF. The CDR3 nucleotides read TGTGCCAGCAGAGCCGGACTAGCGGGGGCCCAAGAGACCCAGTACTTC.